This T cell receptor (beta chain) is from a study of blood T cell repertoires in COVID-19. The overall study: The samples span acute and convalescent COVID-19 from the United States, Italy and Spain. From T cells, B-cell-depleted T cells, or PBMCs came the material, which was cDNA or gDNA.

CDR3 length equals 21 residues. Germline lookup yields CDR1 KGHSH and CDR2 LQKENI. V lost 4 bases and J lost 0, with 25 bases in between. Per the study methods: It was from reference gene primer amplification that nucleated cell counts were estimated. Here immunoSEQ multiplex PCR was the method, and the copy in TCRdb shows in-frame clones only, minus some. V and J calls and clone size are copied from that table; D and trimming were computed from the DNA. Altogether about 260,000 clones are present, over 75% being singletons, with the ten largest covering 10% to 15%. The chain uses TRBV18 and TRBJ2-6; tentative D call: TRBD2 (7 bases). Input material: peripheral blood. The receptor comes from a human donor in a cohort sampled during active COVID-19. The DNA of the CDR3 is TGTGCCAGCTCACTCCAGCCGGCCGGGGGGCGCCAGCTCTCTGGGGCCAACGTCCTGACTTTC. It translates to CASSLQPAGGRQLSGANVLTF.